The T cell receptor (beta chain) under discussion was sequenced for a study of shared clonotypes between healthy human individuals. At the level of the study: The study enrolled a couple of women and three men aged 18 to 49.

Data came from immunoSEQ multiplex PCR; TCRdb stores just in-frame clones and leaves some out. The sample carries around 500,000 clones, around 78% recorded once. With unsorted samples, genomic DNA was obtained from 89 million or so PBMCs. The CDR3 extends over 16 amino acids. Germline lookup yields CDR1 LGHNA and CDR2 YSLEER. V shed 1 base and J 5 bases; nucleotides not matched to a gene: 6. The source of this sequence is a woman aged 40 to 50 in good health. Some clones in this sample may be carry-over from other donors' samples. Material: PBMCs. The V call is TRBV4-3, the J call TRBJ2-1, with 9 bases lining up with TRBD2. This chain's CDR3 is CASSQGREGPHNEQFF. CDR3 nucleotides: TGCGCCAGCAGCCAAGGGCGGGAGGGCCCCCACAATGAGCAGTTCTTC.